This T cell receptor beta chain came from a study of blood T cell repertoires in COVID-19. Study context: Italy, Spain and the United States were the sources of the convalescent and acute COVID-19 samples.

The data were produced by immunoSEQ multiplex PCR, yet TCRdb's version contains in-frame clones alone and is incomplete. In the table there are some 180,000 clones, around 87% of which are singletons. V shed 7 bases and J shed 3 bases, with 17 bases lying between them. CDR1 SGHRS and CDR2 YFSETQ come from the germline V gene. The CDR3 contains 15 residues. The clonotype originates from an elderly woman with COVID-19, enrolled during active disease. This chain joins TRBV5-1 and TRBJ2-1; D is perhaps TRBD1 (5 bases). The sample taken for sequencing was peripheral blood. The CDR3 bases are TGCGCCAGCCAATTGCAACAGGCGAACTACAATGAGCAGTTCTTC. Amino acid sequence: CASQLQQANYNEQFF. Full variable domain (rest looked up from reference TRBV5-1 and TRBJ2-1): KAGVTQTPRYLIKTRGQQVTLSCSPISGHRSVSWYQQTPGQGLQFLFEYFSETQRNKGNFPGRFSGRQFSNSRSEMNVSTLELGDSALYLCASQLQQANYNEQFFGPGTRLTVL.